Below, 15 T cell receptor beta chains from the same sample are listed, as sequenced in a study of T-cell reconstitution after alpha-beta-depleted transplantation in children. A library of TCRbeta sequences, prepared with unique molecular identifiers, was generated. MiXCR, run by TCRdb on the PCR reads, gives a single entry per CDR3 protein. The sample has about 97,000 distinct CDR3 sequences, 4.5% to 7.5% seen once; the top ten hold 6% to 7%. The specimen was PBMCs, mostly from graft donor cells, collected 60 days after TCRalphabeta/CD19-depleted stem cell transplant. These TCRs come from a female patient under 10 years old who had a stem cell transplant for Fanconi anemia, so the T cells may come from the graft donor.

The chain employs TRBV4-2 and TRBJ2-1; D gene uncertain. Germline CDR1 and CDR2: LGHNA and YNFKEQ. This CDR3 comprises 15 residues. The V end lost 0 bases, the J end lost 6 bases, and 12 bases lay between the germline ends. The CDR3 here is CASSQDWIRFNEQFF. The CDR3, as DNA: TGTGCCAGCAGCCAAGATTGGATCCGTTTCAATGAGCAGTTCTTC.

In this sample, this clonotype turned up many times. The CDR3 sequence: CASRLSGSYEQYF. CDR3 nucleotide sequence: TGTGCCAGCAGACTTAGCGGATCCTACGAGCAGTACTTC. The chain combines TRBV7-9 with TRBJ2-7, with D perhaps matching TRBD2 (6 bases). Germline assignment: CDR1 SEHNR and CDR2 FQNEAQ (reference sequence). V lost 6 bases, J lost 1 base, and 10 bases lay in between. The CDR3 length is 13 residues. The whole variable domain, filled in from reference TRBV7-9 and TRBJ2-7, reads DTGVSQNPRHKITKRGQNVTFRCDPISEHNRLYWYRQTLGQGPEFLTYFQNEAQLEKSRLLSDRFSAERPKGSFSTLEIQRTEQGDSAMYLCASRLSGSYEQYFGPGTRLTVT.

In this sample, this clonotype turned up many times. The chain couples TRBV27 to TRBJ2-2; D possibly corresponds to TRBD2 (5 bases). This CDR3 region has 17 residues. Germline V gene data show CDR1 as MNHEY and CDR2 as SMNVEV (reference sequence). V gave up 0 bases and J gave up 4 bases, with 15 bases separating them. The CDR3 protein is CASSLSRAQGGTGELFF. CDR3 bases: TGTGCCAGCAGTTTATCGAGGGCTCAAGGCGGCACCGGGGAGCTGTTTTTT.

This clonotype was seen repeatedly, ten times or more. The rearrangement joins TRBV3-1 to TRBJ2-1; possibly TRBD1 or TRBD2 for D (5 bases each). Between the trimmed V and J ends, which lost 0 bases and 3 bases, there was a span of 18 bases. Germline lookup yields CDR1 LGHDT and CDR2 YNNKEL (reference sequence). The CDR3 sequence is 18 residues long. In DNA, the CDR3 is TGTGCCAGCAGCCAAGACCCCCGACAGCTAGCCTACTACAATGAGCAGTTCTTC. The encoded protein is CASSQDPRQLAYYNEQFF.

Many counts were recorded for this clonotype. This sequence joins TRBV5-1 and TRBJ2-5, with D possibly being TRBD1 (6 bases). The CDR3 length is 14 residues. Trimming removed 0 bases at V and 3 bases at J, with 9 bases between. Germline V gene lookup returns CDR1 SGHRS and CDR2 YFSETQ. The CDR3 DNA follows: TGCGCCAGCAGCTTGGTGGACAGTGAAGAGACCCAGTACTTC. This encodes CASSLVDSEETQYF.

V usage is TRBV10-3 and J usage is TRBJ2-5; TRBD1 aligns across 8 bases. The junction had 1 base not matched to a gene; V was cut back by 3 bases and J by 4 bases. CDR3 length equals 13 residues. Germline loops: CDR1 ENHRY, CDR2 SYGVKD. The chain's CDR3 is CAISDGQGETQYF. DNA for the CDR3: TGTGCCATCAGTGACGGACAGGGAGAGACCCAGTACTTC.

This clonotype was seen ten or more times. The genes are TRBV20-1 and TRBJ2-7, with 10 bases fitting TRBD2. With V trimmed by 5 bases and J by 2 bases, 9 bases remained unmatched. CDR3 length: 15 amino acids. The V gene's germline CDR1 is DFQATT and CDR2 SNEGSKA (reference sequence). CDR3 DNA: TGCAGTGCTTTGACTAGCGGGCGAATTACCTACGAGCAGTACTTC. Translated: CSALTSGRITYEQYF.

Concerning this clonotype: Just one base apart from a much larger clone, this may be a read error. The chain recombines TRBV3-1 with TRBJ2-1; no clear D gene. CDR1 is LGHDT, CDR2 YNNKEL, per germline (reference sequence). The CDR3 has 13 amino acids. The CDR3 coding sequence is TGTGCCACCAGCCAAGCTGGAATCAATGAGCAGTTCTTC. It translates to CATSQAGINEQFF.

This clonotype was recorded many times. The chain joins TRBV6-5 to TRBJ2-1, with 12 bases fitting TRBD2. The CDR3 is made up of 15 amino acids. The V gene's germline CDR1 is MNHEY and CDR2 SVGAGI. V shed 2 bases, J shed 8 bases, and the junction held 4 bases outside the gene matches. The CDR3 coding sequence is TGTGCCAGCAGTTACACGACTAGCGGGAGCTATGAGCAGTTCTTC. Translation: CASSYTTSGSYEQFF.

This clonotype was seen ten or more times. The chain has TRBV20-1 and TRBJ2-5; D is undetermined. V was shortened by 3 bases and J by 2 bases, with 7 bases between the two germline ends. The CDR3 length is 12 residues. Germline-derived CDR1 and CDR2 are DFQATT and SNEGSKA (reference sequence). The CDR3 spells CSASRPQETQYF. CDR3 DNA: TGCAGTGCTAGTAGACCTCAAGAGACCCAGTACTTC.

This clonotype showed up many times. The V gene is TRBV29-1, the J gene TRBJ1-5; D not certain. V was cut by 6 bases and J by 5 bases, with 14 bases left in between. The CDR3 spans 13 residues. The germline V gene has CDR1 SQVTM and CDR2 ANQGSEA. The CDR3 spells CSVTDNPYQPQHF. The CDR3 region has the DNA TGCAGCGTCACAGACAACCCTTATCAGCCCCAGCATTTT.

The gene calls are TRBV4-2 and TRBJ2-3; 7 nucleotides agree with TRBD1. The germline CDR1 and CDR2 sequences are LGHNA and YNFKEQ. The CDR3 is 18 residues long. V dropped 2 bases and J dropped 1; count of bases not matched to a gene: 12. DNA of the CDR3: TGTGCCAGCAGCCAACTACCAAAGGGGGCCGAGGGCACAGATACGCAGTATTTT. Its translation is CASSQLPKGAEGTDTQYF.

This clonotype occurred many times. The rearrangement links TRBV28 to TRBJ1-6, with 9 bases aligning to TRBD1. Per the germline V gene, CDR1 is MDHEN and CDR2 is SYDVKM. CDR3 size: 17 residues. V gave up 1 base and J gave up 8 bases; unmatched junction bases: 9. Here the CDR3 DNA reads TGTGCCAGCAGTTTATTAATTGGGGGACAGGGTGATTCACCCCTCCACTTT. Translation gives CASSLLIGGQGDSPLHF.

This clonotype was detected many times. This sequence joins TRBV7-9 and TRBJ2-1; D might be TRBD2 (6 bases). The CDR3 consists of 15 residues. V was trimmed by 5 bases and J by 0 bases, leaving 11 bases between them. Germline V lookup: CDR1 SEHNR, CDR2 FQNEAQ (reference sequence). In DNA form, the CDR3 reads TGTGCCAGCAGCCCCCCGGACTACTCCTACAATGAGCAGTTCTTC. Translating it yields CASSPPDYSYNEQFF.

This clonotype has at least ten counts. The J gene is TRBJ2-5, the V gene TRBV18; D call uncertain. Germline V gene data show CDR1 as KGHSH and CDR2 as LQKENI. This CDR3 region has 12 residues. V was trimmed by 2 bases and J by 5 bases, leaving 6 bases between them. CDR3 DNA: TGTGCCAGCTCACCAGAATCGGAGACCCAGTACTTC. Its protein product is CASSPESETQYF.